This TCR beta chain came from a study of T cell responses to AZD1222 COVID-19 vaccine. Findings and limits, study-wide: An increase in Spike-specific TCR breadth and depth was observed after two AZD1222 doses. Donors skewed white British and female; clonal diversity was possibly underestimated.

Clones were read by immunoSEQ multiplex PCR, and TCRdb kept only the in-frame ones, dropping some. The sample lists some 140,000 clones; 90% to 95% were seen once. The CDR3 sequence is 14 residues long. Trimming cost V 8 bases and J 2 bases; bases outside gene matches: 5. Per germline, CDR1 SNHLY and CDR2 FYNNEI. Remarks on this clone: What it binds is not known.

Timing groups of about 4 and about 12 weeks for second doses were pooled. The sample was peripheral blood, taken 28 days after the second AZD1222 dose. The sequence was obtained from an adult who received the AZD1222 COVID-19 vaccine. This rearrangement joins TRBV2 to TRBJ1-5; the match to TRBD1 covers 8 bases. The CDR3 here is CASGPGQGNQPQHF. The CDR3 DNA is TGTGCCAGCGGACCGGGACAGGGCAATCAGCCCCAGCATTTT.